This is a list of T cell receptor beta chains from one sample in a study of blood T cells in healthy people across ages. TCRdb reanalysed the 5' RACE reads using MiXCR and keeps one entry per CDR3 protein. The sample records some 1.5 million distinct CDR3 sequences, 35% to 45% being singletons. The source material was blood. The receptors derive from a woman under 30 in good health. Both conserved end residues are part of each CDR3. Fields, in order: D gene, clone size, V gene, J gene, CDR3 DNA, CDR3 protein. A D gene is named only where the DNA matches it firmly. Rows give clone size only sometimes, using once, few, many, or a class for an expanded clone.

.,.,TRBV12-3/TRBV12-4,TRBJ1-2,TGTGCCAGCAGTTTGGGGGACGTCGTCGGATATGGCTACACCTTC,CASSLGDVVGYGYTF
.,.,TRBV7-8,TRBJ2-7,TGTGCCAGCAGCCCTCGTGTGCCGACCTCCTACAATGAGCAGTACTTC,CASSPRVPTSYNEQYF
TRBD2,.,TRBV6-2/TRBV6-3,TRBJ2-1,TGTGCCGGCGGGAGGACAAACCTCTACAATGAGCAGTTCTTC,CAGGRTNLYNEQFF
.,.,TRBV4-1,TRBJ1-2,TGCGCCAGCAGCCAAGATCCGGTTAATGGCTACACCTTC,CASSQDPVNGYTF
TRBD1,.,TRBV28,TRBJ1-1,TGTGCCAGCAGTTTGCGGGACAGGGTTGTGAACACTGAAGCTTTCTTT,CASSLRDRVVNTEAFF
TRBD2,.,TRBV6-1,TRBJ2-5,TGTGCCAGCAGTGTCGTCCAGCGGGAAGGTGGGGGTTTTCGGGAGACCCAGTACTTC,CASSVVQREGGGFRETQYF
TRBD1,.,TRBV29-1,TRBJ2-1,TGCAGCGTAGAAGGGACAGGGAGGTCCTACAATGAGCAGTTCTTC,CSVEGTGRSYNEQFF
.,.,TRBV28,TRBJ1-4,TGTGCCAGCAAGTCCCAGTTATCTAATGAAAAACTGTTTTTT,CASKSQLSNEKLFF
.,many,TRBV5-1,TRBJ2-3,TGCGCCAGCAGCTCGACCCCTGCGGGACAGCCCCTTGCGACGCAGTATTTT,CASSSTPAGQPLATQYF
TRBD2,few,TRBV27,TRBJ2-7,TGTGCCAGCAGCCGGCCCGGGACTACTTACTACGAGCAGTACTTC,CASSRPGTTYYEQYF
TRBD1,.,TRBV4-1,TRBJ1-2,TGCGCCAGCAGCCAAGATCCTACAGGGGATCGGGGCTACACCTTC,CASSQDPTGDRGYTF
.,once,TRBV5-1,TRBJ2-2,TGCGCCAGCAGCCAGAGACGAGCGAACACCGGGGAGCTGTTTTTT,CASSQRRANTGELFF
TRBD1,many,TRBV12-3/TRBV12-4,TRBJ2-7,TGTGCCAGCAGTTCCCCGGGACAGGGGGCCTACGAGCAGTACTTC,CASSSPGQGAYEQYF
.,.,TRBV21-1,TRBJ1-3,TGTGCCAGCAGCAAAAAGAAGAGCTCTGGAAACACCATATATTTT,CASSKKKSSGNTIYF